Sequencing of this T cell receptor beta chain was carried out in a study of technical replicates of blood from a few donors. Per germline, CDR1 PRHDT and CDR2 FYEKMQ (reference sequence). The CDR3 is 14 amino acids. V lost 5 bases, J lost 4 bases, and 13 bases lay in between. This clone was seen once. The protocol was immunoSEQ multiplex PCR, while the TCRdb copy is restricted to in-frame clones and leaves out a portion. The data contain some 77,000 clones, around 96% of them singletons. This chain links TRBV13 with TRBJ2-3; TRBD2 might be the D (5 bases). The clonotype originates from a human donor in good health. Sequencing was performed on T cells isolated from PBMCs. CDR3 coding DNA: TGTGCCAGCAGCCACCGGGGTCCGCCAGATACGCAGTATTTT. Protein sequence: CASSHRGPPDTQYF.